Presented here are 18 T cell receptor beta chains from one specimen sequenced in a study of blood T cell repertoires in COVID-19. TCRdb keeps only in-frame clones here, not all; method: immunoSEQ multiplex PCR. The table lists 120,000 or so clones, roughly 83% of them singletons. The specimen sequenced was peripheral blood. Receptor source: a man aged 35-49 years with active or convalescent COVID-19.

The rearrangement links TRBV19 to TRBJ2-5, with a possible D match to TRBD2 (6 bases). Looked up from germline, CDR1 is LNHDA and CDR2 is SQIVND (reference sequence). This CDR3 contains 15 residues. Trimming removed 4 bases from V and 3 bases from J, with 15 bases in between. Here the CDR3 DNA reads TGTGCCAGTAGTAGGCCGGGACTGATGAAAGAGACCCAGTACTTC. This encodes CASSRPGLMKETQYF.

V and J are TRBV7-3 and TRBJ2-1; D perhaps matches TRBD2 (5 bases). Germline assignment: CDR1 SGHTA and CDR2 FQGTGA. V lost 1 base and J 0 bases, leaving 7 bases between the germline ends. This CDR3 is 15 amino acids long. DNA of the CDR3: TGTGCCAGCAGCTTAAGCACTAGCTCCTACAATGAGCAGTTCTTC. Amino acids: CASSLSTSSYNEQFF. Using reference TRBV7-3 and TRBJ2-1 for the parts outside the CDR3, the full variable domain is GAGVSQTPSNKVTEKGKYVELRCDPISGHTALYWYRQSLGQGPEFLIYFQGTGAADDSGLPNDRFFAVRPEGSVSTLKIQRTERGDSAVYLCASSLSTSSYNEQFFGPGTRLTVL.

This clone appeared once. The chain employs TRBV7-2 and TRBJ1-1, with D unclear. V gave up 9 bases and J gave up 5 bases, with 10 bases separating them. The germline V gene encodes CDR1 SGHTA and CDR2 FQGNSA. CDR3 length: 11 amino acids. The CDR3, as DNA: TGTGCCAGTCAGAGGGAAACTGAAGCTTTCTTT. It translates to CASQRETEAFF.

The rearrangement uses TRBV29-1 and TRBJ2-7; 7 bases align to TRBD1. The CDR3 covers 15 residues. Germline assignment: CDR1 SQVTM and CDR2 ANQGSEA. V was pared by 7 bases and J by 4 bases, with 16 bases of the junction left unmatched. The DNA for the CDR3 is TGCAGCGCCGAAATACAGGGGTCCAAAAAGTACGAGCAGTACTTC. Translating it yields CSAEIQGSKKYEQYF.

The chain combines TRBV9 with TRBJ2-6; the D is unclear. The CDR3 extends over 12 amino acids. Germline CDR1 reads SGDLS; CDR2 reads YYNGEE. Trimming left V 7 bases short and J 6 bases short, with 8 bases between. The CDR3 nucleotides are TGTGCCAGCGGGCCCGCGGCCAACGTCCTGACTTTC. This translates into CASGPAANVLTF.

The rearrangement links TRBV30 to TRBJ1-6; D may be TRBD1 (6 bases). This CDR3 region has 14 residues. Germline V gives CDR1 GTSNPN, CDR2 SVGIG (reference sequence). Trimming shortened V by 3 bases and J by 6 bases, and 12 bases separated the two germline ends. The CDR3 region has the DNA TGTGCCTGGAGACGGGACAAGAGTAATTCACCCCTCCACTTT. It translates to CAWRRDKSNSPLHF.

This clone was recorded a few times. The rearrangement links TRBV9 to TRBJ1-1; TRBD1 might be the D (6 bases). Per the germline V gene, CDR1 is SGDLS and CDR2 is YYNGEE. The CDR3 covers 16 residues. V lost 0 bases to trimming and J lost 6 bases, with 18 bases between them. The CDR3: CASSVGYGRGNSEAFF. The CDR3 DNA reads TGTGCCAGCAGCGTAGGATATGGCAGGGGAAACTCTGAAGCTTTCTTT.

This sequence joins TRBV28 and TRBJ1-4; D is unresolved. The germline V gene encodes CDR1 MDHEN and CDR2 SYDVKM. This CDR3 has 15 residues. The V gene lost 7 bases and the J gene lost 7 bases, with 19 bases spanning the gap. The DNA of the CDR3 is TGTGCCAGCATCAACCGAGGGCAGTGGGGTGAAAAACTGTTTTTT. This codes for CASINRGQWGEKLFF.

As regards this clone: Other DNA sequences of this sample code for an identical CDR3. The chain joins TRBV6-5 to TRBJ1-6, with D possibly TRBD1 on 5 matching bases. V lost 2 bases and J lost 6, with 8 bases in between. From germline, CDR1 is MNHEY and CDR2 SVGAGI. The CDR3 loop spans 14 amino acids. The CDR3 coding sequence is TGTGCCAGCAGTTACCGGCAGGGTAATTCACCCCTCCACTTT. Amino acid sequence: CASSYRQGNSPLHF.

V usage is TRBV24-1 and J usage is TRBJ2-3; D unresolved. The CDR3 has 14 residues. Between the trimmed V and J ends, which lost 4 bases and 6 bases, there was a span of 13 bases. Per germline, CDR1 KGHDR and CDR2 SFDVKD. The CDR3 reads CATSDPYFGDTQYF. Here the CDR3 DNA reads TGTGCCACCAGTGACCCGTATTTCGGGGATACGCAGTATTTT.

This sequence joins TRBV6-5 and TRBJ1-1, with D possibly being TRBD1 (5 bases). Per the germline V gene, CDR1 is MNHEY and CDR2 is SVGAGI. The CDR3 totals 15 residues. The V and J ends lost 0 bases and 0 bases respectively, with 8 bases between them. The CDR3: CASSYSDIMNTEAFF. The CDR3 DNA reads TGTGCCAGCAGTTACTCGGACATAATGAACACTGAAGCTTTCTTT.

The rearrangement links TRBV10-3 to TRBJ1-2, with TRBD1 matching over 12 bases. V was clipped by 3 bases and J by 6 bases; unmatched bases: 11. Germline V gene lookup returns CDR1 ENHRY and CDR2 SYGVKD. There are 17 residues in the CDR3. CDR3 in amino acids: CAISDFPGQGARDGYTF. Here the CDR3 DNA reads TGTGCCATCAGTGATTTCCCGGGACAGGGGGCTCGGGATGGCTACACCTTC.

V usage is TRBV18 and J usage is TRBJ2-7, with D uncertain. The CDR3 spans 11 residues. Germline V gene sequence: CDR1 KGHSH, CDR2 LQKENI. V gave up 6 bases and J gave up 0 bases, with 3 bases separating them. The CDR3, as DNA: TGTGCCAGCTCCAACTCCTACGAGCAGTACTTC. Translated: CASSNSYEQYF.

This clone appeared once. The chain couples TRBV29-1 to TRBJ1-1, with a tentative D call TRBD1 (5 bases). Per germline, CDR1 SQVTM and CDR2 ANQGSEA. With 5 bases removed from V and 2 bases from J, the gap between germline ends came to 12 bases. The CDR3 contains 13 residues. CDR3 bases: TGCAGCGTTCTGCTGGGGGGAAACACTGAAGCTTTCTTT. Encoded protein: CSVLLGGNTEAFF.

For the CDR3, the DNA is TGTGCCAGCAGCCAAGGTGGCAGCAATCAGCCCCAGCATTTT. Translation gives CASSQGGSNQPQHF. This chain joins TRBV4-2 and TRBJ1-5, with D uncertain. This CDR3 has 14 amino acids. Trimming took 1 base from V and 1 from J, leaving 5 bases between them. The germline V gene has CDR1 LGHNA and CDR2 YNFKEQ.

V and J are TRBV20-1 and TRBJ2-1, with 9 bases that match TRBD2. The CDR3 is made up of 15 amino acids. Germline lookup yields CDR1 DFQATT and CDR2 SNEGSKA (reference sequence). V shed 3 bases and J 3 bases; nucleotides not matched to a gene: 6. The chain's CDR3 is CSASWREGRYNEQFF. Written as DNA, the CDR3 is TGCAGTGCTAGTTGGCGGGAGGGCCGCTACAATGAGCAGTTCTTC.

The chain recombines TRBV11-2 with TRBJ1-6, with TRBD1 matching 7 bases. Trimming removed 2 bases from V and 11 bases from J; junction bases left unmatched: 6. The CDR3 spans 14 residues. Germline lookup yields CDR1 SGHAT and CDR2 FQNNGV. The CDR3 sequence: CASSLRGPVAPLHF. The CDR3 coding sequence is TGTGCCAGCAGCTTAAGGGGGCCCGTGGCACCCCTCCACTTT.

The chain carries TRBV3-1 (or the pseudogene TRBV3-2) and TRBJ1-1, with a tentative D call TRBD1 (5 bases). Germline CDR1 and CDR2: LGHDT and YNNKEL (reference sequence). The V end was cut by 1 base, the J end by 7 bases, with 16 bases between. This CDR3 is 15 amino acids long. Written as DNA, the CDR3 is TGTGCCAGCAGCCAAGCTGGGGACCTCGGGGGTGAAGCTTTCTTT. Translating gives CASSQAGDLGGEAFF.